Shown below are 9 T cell receptor beta chains from a single sample sequenced in a study of beta chain features in type 1 diabetes. Expressed TCRB transcripts got sequenced, as all isolated RNA was reverse transcribed. Measured with immunoSEQ multiplex PCR; TCRdb has only the in-frame clones, and not every one. The sample includes over 700,000 clones, under 20% seen only once; the top ten take around 0.02%. Material for sequencing was naive CD4+ T cells from blood. The receptors derive from a woman aged 18-30 years in good health.

The V gene is TRBV5-4, the J gene TRBJ2-1; D call uncertain. The V gene's germline CDR1 is SGHNT and CDR2 YYREEE (reference sequence). The CDR3 loop spans 12 amino acids. V dropped 4 bases and J dropped 8 bases, with 10 bases sitting between them. The CDR3, as DNA: TGTGCCAGCAGCCGCTTAGGGTATGAGCAGTTCTTC. As protein: CASSRLGYEQFF.

This chain joins TRBV2 and TRBJ2-7, with a weak D call TRBD2 (5 bases). The germline V gene has CDR1 SNHLY and CDR2 FYNNEI. Trimming stripped 5 bases from V and 5 bases from J, with 13 bases between. The CDR3 totals 13 residues. CDR3 sequence reads: CASSNTLDHEQYF. Here the CDR3 DNA reads TGTGCCAGCAGTAACACACTAGACCACGAGCAGTACTTC.

The V call is TRBV4-1, the J call TRBJ2-3, with D possibly matching TRBD2 (5 bases). Germline lookup yields CDR1 MGHRA and CDR2 YSYEKL. Between the trimmed V and J ends, which lost 4 bases and 1 base, there was a span of 15 bases. The CDR3 extends over 16 amino acids. CDR3 loop: CASSPRTGYRTDTQYF. In DNA, the CDR3 is TGCGCCAGCAGCCCGAGGACGGGGTATCGCACAGATACGCAGTATTTT.

For the CDR3, the DNA is TGTGCCAGCAGCCCTCGCGCCCTAGTCGGACGAACTTACAATGAGCAGTTCTTC. Its protein is CASSPRALVGRTYNEQFF. This rearrangement joins TRBV7-9 to TRBJ2-1; unclear D gene. Trimming shortened V by 5 bases and J by 4 bases, and 24 bases separated the two germline ends. Per germline, CDR1 SEHNR and CDR2 FQNEAQ (reference sequence). The length of the CDR3 is 18 residues.

Comment on this clone: At one of its ends the junction is not consistent with the germline gene, which may arise from a read error. This chain uses TRBV28 with TRBJ2-1; 9 bases align to TRBD2. The CDR3 is 17 residues long. The germline V gene encodes CDR1 MDHEN and CDR2 SYDVKM. CDR3 amino acids: CATSGSLAGVAYNEQFF. CDR3 coding DNA: TGTGCCACCAGTGGGTCTTTAGCGGGAGTAGCCTACAATGAGCAGTTCTTC. The variable domain in full, completed from reference TRBV28 and TRBJ2-1, reads DVKVTQSSRYLVKRTGEKVFLECVQDMDHENMFWYRQDPGLGLRLIYFSYDVKMKEKGDIPEGYSVSREKKERFSLILESASTNQTSMYLCATSGSLAGVAYNEQFFGPGTRLTVL.

This clone was seen only a few times. The CDR3 DNA reads as TGTGCCAGCAGCCCGGGACTAGCGGGTTTTGAGCAGTTCTTC. This gives the protein CASSPGLAGFEQFF. The rearrangement uses TRBV7-3 and TRBJ2-1, with 12 bases fitting TRBD2. Per germline, CDR1 SGHTA and CDR2 FQGTGA. This CDR3 has 14 residues. The ends lost 5 bases at V and 9 bases at J; junction bases unmatched: 5.

V usage is TRBV29-1 and J usage is TRBJ2-3; D not certain. Germline V gives CDR1 SQVTM, CDR2 ANQGSEA. This CDR3 region has 13 residues. Trimming took off 4 bases at V and 6 bases at J, with 14 bases between the two ends. CDR3 residues: CSVVQGPGDTQYF. The CDR3 DNA reads as TGCAGCGTTGTCCAAGGGCCCGGTGATACGCAGTATTTT.

The CDR3 DNA sequence: TGTGCCAGTAGCACTAGCGGGAGCGGGTCCTACGAGCAGTACTTC. This gives the protein CASSTSGSGSYEQYF. V gene TRBV19 combines with J gene TRBJ2-7, with TRBD2 matching over 11 bases. Germline V gene sequence: CDR1 LNHDA, CDR2 SQIVND (reference sequence). The J segment lost 1 base and the V segment lost 6 bases, leaving 5 bases of the junction unmatched. CDR3 size: 15 residues.

As DNA, the CDR3 is TGTGCCAGCAGGGGGGCGGGGGCCAGCAATCAGCCCCAGCATTTT. It yields the protein CASRGAGASNQPQHF. The chain has TRBV6-5 and TRBJ1-5; the D gene is possibly TRBD1 (6 bases). Germline V gives CDR1 MNHEY, CDR2 SVGAGI. Trimming took 6 bases from V and 1 from J, leaving 13 bases between them. This CDR3 comprises 15 residues.